This T cell receptor (delta chain) stems from a study of γδ T cells in repeated Plasmodium falciparum infection. The study, taken as a whole, reports: Waves of new clonotype selection appeared after repeated controlled infections in Vdelta2-negative, largely Vdelta1+, gammadelta T cells. Malian donors came from one small rural village, predominantly one ethnic group.

Germline V CDR1 and CDR2: TSWWSYY, QGS. Between the trimmed V and J ends, which lost 5 bases and 0 bases, there was a span of 32 bases. CDR3 length: 24 residues. Sequencing covered both gamma and delta TCR chains per sample. TCRdb re-processed the multiplex PCR reads using CATT. In the table there are about 89,000 delta-chain clones, over 1.3% of which are singletons. About this clone itself: The antigen is unknown. The protein TCRdb gives is from a much larger clone and does not agree with this DNA's translation at residue 11, likely a read error; the protein shown here comes from the DNA.

Vgamma9/Vdelta2+ and Vdelta2-negative gammadelta T cells were flow-sorted from PBMC for bulk sequencing. This TCR was sampled from a pool of human donors (malaria-infected and uninfected, not separated). Sample: gamma-delta T cells from blood. The chain has TRDV1 and TRDJ3; perhaps TRDD2 as D (9 bases). As TCRdb names no J gene, one was assigned here on the basis of a DNA match to germline. The CDR3 region is CALGPIPFLRAGGLYSWDTRQMFF. The CDR3 DNA follows: TGTGCTCTTGGGCCCATCCCCTTCCTACGAGCTGGGGGACTGTACTCCTGGGACACCCGACAGATGTTTTTC.